This T cell receptor (beta chain) originates from a study of shared clonotypes between healthy human individuals. The CDR3 runs 12 residues. CDR1 MNHNS and CDR2 SASEGT come from the germline V gene. The ends were cut back, 5 bases at V and 4 bases at J, with 9 bases in the middle. How the authors handled the data: Junction-only sequences without quality scores came from ImmunoSEQ, so filtering differed. Clones were sequenced by immunoSEQ multiplex PCR, and TCRdb holds only the in-frame ones, with some missing. V and J calls and clone size are given by that table; D and trimming were obtained from the DNA. The table has over 1.5 million clones, approximately 98% seen once.

Material for sequencing was naive CD4+ T cells sorted from blood. The subset was: CD45RA+ positively selected. The TCR comes from a man aged 25 to 40 in good health. V usage is TRBV6-1 and J usage is TRBJ2-7, with D possibly being TRBD1 (6 bases). This CDR3 is CASSPGVYEQYF. The CDR3 bases are TGTGCCAGCAGTCCAGGGGTGTACGAGCAGTACTTC.